This T cell receptor (beta chain) was sequenced during a study of cytomegalovirus exposure and HLA in healthy donors. V was trimmed by 1 base and J by 4 bases, leaving 26 bases between them. CDR1 and CDR2 (germline): LNHNV, YYDKDF (reference sequence). This CDR3 is 20 amino acids long. Data came from immunoSEQ multiplex PCR; TCRdb stores just in-frame clones and leaves some out. The sample yields tens of thousands of clones, around 94% seen once. The sequencing input was PBMCs. The chain uses TRBV15 and TRBJ2-1, with D possibly TRBD2 on 5 matching bases. This clonotype was sampled from a woman in her late teens or twenties in good health and CMV-seropositive. The CDR3 loop is CATSRGSGIGLTSGYNEQFF. The CDR3 DNA reads TGTGCCACCAGCAGAGGGAGCGGCATAGGACTTACAAGTGGATACAATGAGCAGTTCTTC.